The sequence of this T cell receptor (beta chain) was determined in a study of identical twins. Findings and caveats of the study: Donors were not followed over many years; analysis was cross-sectional. Zero-insertion analyses were open to partial confounding by invariant MAIT and iNKT cells.

Trimming stripped 2 bases from V and 11 bases from J, with 7 bases between. Germline lookup yields CDR1 SGHAT and CDR2 FQNNGV. The CDR3 has 11 residues. MiXCR, run by TCRdb on the 5' RACE reads, gives a single entry per CDR3 protein. The sample has 1.5 million or so distinct CDR3 sequences, under 35% seen once; the top ten hold 0.25% to 0.3%. Everyone who donated was a healthy Caucasian. Turning to this clonotype: The antigen remains unidentified.

The source is a newborn girl in good health. The sequenced sample was cord blood. The gene calls are TRBV11-2 and TRBJ2-1; D remains unclear. The CDR3 here is CASSLRAQQFF. The CDR3 nucleotides read TGTGCCAGCAGCTTAAGGGCGCAGCAGTTCTTC.